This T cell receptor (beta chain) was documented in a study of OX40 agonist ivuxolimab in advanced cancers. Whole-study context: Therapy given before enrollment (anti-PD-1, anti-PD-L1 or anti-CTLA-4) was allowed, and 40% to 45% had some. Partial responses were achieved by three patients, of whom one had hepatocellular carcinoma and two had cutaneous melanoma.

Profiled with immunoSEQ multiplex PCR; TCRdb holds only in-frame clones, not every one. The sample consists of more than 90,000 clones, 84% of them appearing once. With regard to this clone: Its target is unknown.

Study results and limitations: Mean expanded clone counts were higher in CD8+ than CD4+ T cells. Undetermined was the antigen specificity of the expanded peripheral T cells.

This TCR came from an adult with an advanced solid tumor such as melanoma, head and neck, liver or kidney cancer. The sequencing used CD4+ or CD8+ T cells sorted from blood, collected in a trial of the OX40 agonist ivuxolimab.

The CDR3 sequence is CASSLSVQRGTQYF. CDR3 nucleotide sequence: TGTGCCAGCAGTTTATCCGTACAGAGGGGGACCCAGTACTTC. This chain uses TRBV27 with TRBJ2-5; the D gene could be TRBD1 or TRBD2 (5 bases each). The CDR3 spans 14 residues. Germline lookup yields CDR1 MNHEY and CDR2 SMNVEV (reference sequence). V lost 0 bases, J lost 7 bases, and 12 bases lay in between.